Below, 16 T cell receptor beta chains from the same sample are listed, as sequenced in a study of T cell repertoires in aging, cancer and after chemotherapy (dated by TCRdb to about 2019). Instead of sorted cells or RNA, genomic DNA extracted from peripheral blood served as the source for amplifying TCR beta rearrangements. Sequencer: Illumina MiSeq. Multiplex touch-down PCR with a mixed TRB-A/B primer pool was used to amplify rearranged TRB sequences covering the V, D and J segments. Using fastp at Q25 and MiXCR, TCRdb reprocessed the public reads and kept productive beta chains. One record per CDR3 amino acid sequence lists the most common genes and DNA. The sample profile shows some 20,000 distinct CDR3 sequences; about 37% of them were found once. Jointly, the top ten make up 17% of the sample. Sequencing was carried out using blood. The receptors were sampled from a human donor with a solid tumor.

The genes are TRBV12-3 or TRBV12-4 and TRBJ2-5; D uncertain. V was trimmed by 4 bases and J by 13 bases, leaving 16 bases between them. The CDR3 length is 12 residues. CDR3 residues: CASSSSWGQWYF. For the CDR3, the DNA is TGTGCCAGCAGTTCGAGCTGGGGTCAGTGGTACTTC.

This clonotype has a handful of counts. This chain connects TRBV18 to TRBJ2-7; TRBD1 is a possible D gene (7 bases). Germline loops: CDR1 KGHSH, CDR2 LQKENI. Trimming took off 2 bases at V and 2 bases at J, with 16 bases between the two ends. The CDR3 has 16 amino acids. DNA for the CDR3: TGTGCCAGCTCACCAGGGGGCGGGACAGTGACCTACGAGCAGTACTTC. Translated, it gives CASSPGGGTVTYEQYF.

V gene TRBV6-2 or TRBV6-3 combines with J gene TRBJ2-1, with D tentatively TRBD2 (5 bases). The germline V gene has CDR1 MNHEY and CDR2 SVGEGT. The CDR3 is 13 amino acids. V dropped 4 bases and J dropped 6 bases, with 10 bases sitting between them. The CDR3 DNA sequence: TGTGCCAGCAGTTTTAGCGTGGGCAATGAGCAGTTCTTC. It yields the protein CASSFSVGNEQFF.

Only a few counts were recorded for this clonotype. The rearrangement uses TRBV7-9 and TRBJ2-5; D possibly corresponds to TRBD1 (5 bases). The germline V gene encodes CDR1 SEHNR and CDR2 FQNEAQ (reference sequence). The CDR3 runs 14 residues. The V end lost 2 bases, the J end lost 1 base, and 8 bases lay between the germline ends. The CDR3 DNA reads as TGTGCCAGCAGCTTAAAAGGGGTCCAAGAGACCCAGTACTTC. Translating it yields CASSLKGVQETQYF. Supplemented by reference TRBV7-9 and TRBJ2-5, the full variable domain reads DTGVSQNPRHKITKRGQNVTFRCDPISEHNRLYWYRQTLGQGPEFLTYFQNEAQLEKSRLLSDRFSAERPKGSFSTLEIQRTEQGDSAMYLCASSLKGVQETQYFGPGTRLLVL.

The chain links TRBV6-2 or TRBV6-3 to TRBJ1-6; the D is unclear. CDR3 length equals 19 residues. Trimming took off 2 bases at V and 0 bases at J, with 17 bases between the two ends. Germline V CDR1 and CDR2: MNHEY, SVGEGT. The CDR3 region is CASSYDRQQESSYNSPLHF. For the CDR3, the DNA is TGTGCCAGCAGTTACGATCGTCAGCAGGAAAGCTCCTATAATTCACCCCTCCACTTT.

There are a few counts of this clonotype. In nucleotides, the CDR3 is TGTGCCAGCAGCTTTCGTAGGACTAGCGGTGCAGATACGCAGTATTTT. It specifies CASSFRRTSGADTQYF. This chain uses TRBV7-6 with TRBJ2-3, with TRBD2 identical over 10 bases. Germline V gene sequence: CDR1 SGHVS, CDR2 FNYEAQ. The length of the CDR3 is 16 residues. The J segment lost 4 bases and the V segment lost 3 bases, leaving 7 bases of the junction unmatched.

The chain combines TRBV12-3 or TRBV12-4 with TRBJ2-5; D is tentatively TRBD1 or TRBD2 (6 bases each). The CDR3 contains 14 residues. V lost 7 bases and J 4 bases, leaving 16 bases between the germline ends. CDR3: CASTLRGVIETQYF. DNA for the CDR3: TGTGCCAGCACTCTAAGGGGGGTGATAGAGACCCAGTACTTC.

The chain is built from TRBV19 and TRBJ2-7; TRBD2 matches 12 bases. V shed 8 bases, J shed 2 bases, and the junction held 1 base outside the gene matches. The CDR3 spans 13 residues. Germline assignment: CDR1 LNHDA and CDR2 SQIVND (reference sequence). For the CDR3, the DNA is TGTGCCAGTCGGACTAGCGGGACCTACGAGCAGTACTTC. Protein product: CASRTSGTYEQYF.

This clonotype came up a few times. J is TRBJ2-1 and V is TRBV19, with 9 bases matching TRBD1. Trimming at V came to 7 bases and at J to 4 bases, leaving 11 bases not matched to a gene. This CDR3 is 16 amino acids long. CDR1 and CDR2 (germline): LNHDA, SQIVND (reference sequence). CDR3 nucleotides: TGTGCCAGTAACGGATTAACAGGGGGCTCTTACAATGAGCAGTTCTTC. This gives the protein CASNGLTGGSYNEQFF.

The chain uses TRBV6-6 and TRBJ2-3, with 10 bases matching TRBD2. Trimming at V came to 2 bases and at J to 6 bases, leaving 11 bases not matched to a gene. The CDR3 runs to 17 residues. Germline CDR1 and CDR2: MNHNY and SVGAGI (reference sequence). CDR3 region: CASSYQRGGEVRDTQYF. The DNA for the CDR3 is TGTGCCAGCAGTTACCAGCGGGGGGGTGAGGTTAGGGATACGCAGTATTTT.

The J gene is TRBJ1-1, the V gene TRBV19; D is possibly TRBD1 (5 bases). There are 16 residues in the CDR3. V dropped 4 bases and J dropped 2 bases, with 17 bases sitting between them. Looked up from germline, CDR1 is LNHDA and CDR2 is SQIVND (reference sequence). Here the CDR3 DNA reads TGTGCCAGTAGTAGGACAAGGCTATCGGTTAACACTGAAGCTTTCTTT. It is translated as CASSRTRLSVNTEAFF. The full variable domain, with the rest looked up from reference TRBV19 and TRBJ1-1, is DGGITQSPKYLFRKEGQNVTLSCEQNLNHDAMYWYRQDPGQGLRLIYYSQIVNDFQKGDIAEGYSVSREKKESFPLTVTSAQKNPTAFYLCASSRTRLSVNTEAFFGQGTRLTVV.

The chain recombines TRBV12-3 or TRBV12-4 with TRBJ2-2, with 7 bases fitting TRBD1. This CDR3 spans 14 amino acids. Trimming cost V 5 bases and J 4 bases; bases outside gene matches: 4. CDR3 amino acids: CASSRQGSTGELFF. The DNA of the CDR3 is TGTGCCAGCAGTCGACAGGGAAGCACCGGGGAGCTGTTTTTT.

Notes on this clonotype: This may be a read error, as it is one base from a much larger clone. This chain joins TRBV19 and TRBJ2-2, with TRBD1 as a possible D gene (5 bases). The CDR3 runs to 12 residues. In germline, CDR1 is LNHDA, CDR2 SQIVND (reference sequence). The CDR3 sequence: CASRWGTVELFF. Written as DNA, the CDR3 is TGTGCCAGCCGGTGGGGCACCGTGGAGCTGTTTTTT.

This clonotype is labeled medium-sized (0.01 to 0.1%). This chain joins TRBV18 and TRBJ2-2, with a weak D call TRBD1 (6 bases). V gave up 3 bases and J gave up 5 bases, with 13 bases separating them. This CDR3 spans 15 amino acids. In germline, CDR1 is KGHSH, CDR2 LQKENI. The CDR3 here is CASSPQGSETGELFF. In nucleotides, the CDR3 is TGTGCCAGCTCACCTCAGGGGTCGGAAACCGGGGAGCTGTTTTTT.

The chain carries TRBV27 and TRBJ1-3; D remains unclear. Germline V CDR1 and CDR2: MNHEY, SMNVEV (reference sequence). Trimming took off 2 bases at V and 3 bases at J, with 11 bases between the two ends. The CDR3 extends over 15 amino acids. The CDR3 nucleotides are TGTGCCAGCAGTTTAGGGAGCGGGGTTGGAAACACCATATATTTT. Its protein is CASSLGSGVGNTIYF.

The CDR3 reads CASSIGTGGDGYTF. CDR3 bases: TGTGCCAGTAGTATCGGGACAGGGGGCGATGGCTACACCTTC. This chain connects TRBV19 to TRBJ1-2; the match to TRBD1 covers 12 bases. Germline V gives CDR1 LNHDA, CDR2 SQIVND (reference sequence). The CDR3 is 14 residues long. Trimming at V came to 3 bases and at J to 6 bases, leaving 2 bases not matched to a gene.